The 16 T cell receptor beta chains presented below share a single source sample, sequenced in a study of blood T cells in healthy people across ages. Sample-barcoded 5' priming and a J-beta primer mix drove a second PCR of roughly 6 to 12 cycles. One entry per CDR3 protein results from TCRdb running MiXCR on the 5' RACE reads. The table shows about 1 million distinct CDR3 sequences, with 35% to 55% occurring only once. Source material: blood. These receptors all come from a woman aged 60-75 years in good health.

The V gene is TRBV12-3 or TRBV12-4, the J gene TRBJ1-5; TRBD1 might be the D (6 bases). The CDR3 length is 15 residues. V lost 7 bases and J lost 1, with 14 bases in between. CDR3 in amino acids: CASTPTGSSNQPQHF. CDR3 in DNA: TGTGCCAGCACCCCCACAGGGTCCAGCAATCAGCCCCAGCATTTT.

This sequence joins TRBV3-1 and TRBJ1-2, with 9 nucleotides matching TRBD1. The ends lost 1 base at V and 8 bases at J; junction bases unmatched: 5. The CDR3 covers 14 residues. The germline V gene encodes CDR1 LGHDT and CDR2 YNNKEL (reference sequence). This CDR3 is CASSQAQTGGGYTF. The DNA for the CDR3 is TGTGCCAGCAGCCAAGCTCAAACAGGGGGCGGCTACACCTTC.

This clonotype was observed a handful of times. This sequence joins TRBV20-1 and TRBJ2-1; D is uncertain. V gave up 0 bases and J gave up 0 bases, with 12 bases separating them. The germline V gene has CDR1 DFQATT and CDR2 SNEGSKA (reference sequence). CDR3 length equals 16 residues. The CDR3 is CSARDRGVSSYNEQFF. For the CDR3, the DNA is TGCAGTGCTAGAGATCGAGGCGTTAGCTCCTACAATGAGCAGTTCTTC.

This clonotype was seen only a few times. This sequence joins TRBV20-1 and TRBJ2-7; D gene uncertain. V was pared by 7 bases and J by 7 bases, with 14 bases between. Germline V gives CDR1 DFQATT, CDR2 SNEGSKA (reference sequence). This CDR3 region has 11 residues. The CDR3 is CSVLTVGEQYF. The DNA of the CDR3 is TGCAGTGTTTTAACCGTGGGGGAGCAGTACTTC.

The chain joins TRBV27 to TRBJ2-5; possible D gene TRBD1, 6 bases. CDR3 length: 14 amino acids. Trimming removed 1 base from V and 5 bases from J, with 11 bases in between. CDR1 is MNHEY, CDR2 SMNVEV, per germline (reference sequence). The CDR3 sequence: CASSLWAGEETQYF. In nucleotides, the CDR3 is TGTGCCAGCAGTTTATGGGCAGGGGAGGAGACCCAGTACTTC.

DNA for the CDR3: TGTGCCAGCAGTGACCGACAGGGGATAGGCGACGAGCAGTACTTC. It specifies CASSDRQGIGDEQYF. The chain has TRBV27 and TRBJ2-1, with 8 bases identical to TRBD1. The closer fit of TRBJ2-7 to the DNA end suggests the J call may be wrong. Germline CDR1 MNHEY, CDR2 SMNVEV (reference sequence). CDR3 length: 15 amino acids.

There are a few counts of this clonotype. The chain couples TRBV5-1 to TRBJ1-4, with D unclear. Germline CDR1 reads SGHRS; CDR2 reads YFSETQ. The V end was cut by 0 bases, the J end by 7 bases, with 10 bases between. CDR3 length equals 14 residues. The CDR3 DNA reads as TGCGCCAGCAGCTTGGACGCATCGACTGAAAAACTGTTTTTT. It codes for CASSLDASTEKLFF. Full variable domain (outside the CDR3, taken from reference TRBV5-1 and TRBJ1-4): KAGVTQTPRYLIKTRGQQVTLSCSPISGHRSVSWYQQTPGQGLQFLFEYFSETQRNKGNFPGRFSGRQFSNSRSEMNVSTLELGDSALYLCASSLDASTEKLFFGSGTQLSVL.

CDR3 nucleotides: TGTGCCAGCAGCCCACGGACCCTAGCGGGAGTTCAGGATGAGCAGTACTTC. The encoded protein is CASSPRTLAGVQDEQYF. The V gene is TRBV12-3 or TRBV12-4, the J gene TRBJ2-1, with 10 bases fitting TRBD2. The last part of the DNA fits TRBJ2-7 better; the J call may be wrong. The CDR3 is 17 residues long.

The chain carries TRBV7-8 and TRBJ2-1; TRBD2 aligns across 7 bases. This CDR3 has 19 amino acids. V dropped 4 bases and J dropped 3; count of bases not matched to a gene: 18. Germline assignment: CDR1 SGHVS and CDR2 FQNEAQ. The CDR3 coding sequence is TGTGCCAGCAGCTCCCAAACTAGCGTGCGGGAGAGTCTCTACAATGAGCAGTTCTTC. It specifies CASSSQTSVRESLYNEQFF. Full variable domain (remainder filled in from reference TRBV7-8 and TRBJ2-1): GAGVSQSPRYKVAKRGQDVALRCDPISGHVSLFWYQQALGQGPEFLTYFQNEAQLDKSGLPSDRFFAERPEGSVSTLKIQRTQQEDSAVYLCASSSQTSVRESLYNEQFFGPGTRLTVL.

This clonotype has just a few counts. This chain links TRBV6-6 with TRBJ2-7; D not resolved. Trimming cost V 5 bases and J 7 bases, with 15 bases left between them. This CDR3 region has 13 residues. Germline lookup yields CDR1 MNHNY and CDR2 SVGAGI (reference sequence). The CDR3 loop reads CASSPLGYGEQYF. In nucleotides, the CDR3 is TGTGCCAGCAGTCCCCTGGGGTATGGGGAGCAGTACTTC.

V and J are TRBV7-9 and TRBJ2-1; 7 bases fit TRBD1. In germline, CDR1 is SEHNR, CDR2 FQNEAQ (reference sequence). The CDR3 is made up of 14 amino acids. V was clipped by 5 bases and J by 4 bases; unmatched bases: 5. Here the CDR3 reads CASSDRVVYNEQFF. CDR3 DNA sequence: TGTGCCAGCAGCGACAGGGTTGTATACAATGAGCAGTTCTTC.

This clonotype was counted once. The J gene is TRBJ2-3, the V gene TRBV20-1, with D possibly TRBD2 on 5 matching bases. The CDR3 loop spans 16 amino acids. The V end lost 0 bases, the J end lost 0 bases, and 13 bases lay between the germline ends. The V gene's germline CDR1 is DFQATT and CDR2 SNEGSKA (reference sequence). The CDR3 reads CSARDPQTGSTDTQYF. In DNA form, the CDR3 reads TGCAGTGCTAGAGACCCCCAAACGGGGAGCACAGATACGCAGTATTTT.

The chain joins TRBV9 to TRBJ2-3, with D possibly being TRBD1 or TRBD2 (6 bases each). Trimming pared 4 bases from V and 0 bases from J, leaving 27 bases between. The germline gives CDR1 SGDLS, CDR2 YYNGEE. The CDR3 has 20 amino acids. The DNA for the CDR3 is TGTGCCAGCAGCCTATCTGGGGGGCCCCTCACTCCCTTCAGCACAGATACGCAGTATTTT. The encoded protein is CASSLSGGPLTPFSTDTQYF.

The CDR3 DNA sequence: TGTGCCAGCAGTGCCCCGGCTAGCGGGAAATACGAGCAGTACTTC. Protein sequence: CASSAPASGKYEQYF. This rearrangement joins TRBV2 to TRBJ2-7, with 9 bases identical to TRBD2. The J segment lost 4 bases and the V segment lost 4 bases, leaving 8 bases of the junction unmatched. Germline loops: CDR1 SNHLY, CDR2 FYNNEI. This CDR3 spans 15 amino acids.

The chain has TRBV7-2 and TRBJ1-6; no clear D gene. This CDR3 has 12 residues. The V end was cut by 1 base, the J end by 15 bases, with 10 bases between. Germline CDR1 reads SGHTA; CDR2 reads FQGNSA. The chain's CDR3 is CASSLGGYILHF. CDR3 DNA: TGTGCCAGCAGCTTAGGCGGATACATCCTCCACTTT.

CDR3 DNA: TGCAGTGCTACAGGGCCCCCGACTAGCGGGAGAGAACATGAGCAGTTCTTC. This encodes CSATGPPTSGREHEQFF. The rearrangement joins TRBV20-1 to TRBJ2-1, with TRBD2 matching over 12 bases. Trimming took 4 bases from V and 8 from J; bases not matched to a gene: 15. The CDR3 is 17 residues long. The germline CDR1 and CDR2 sequences are DFQATT and SNEGSKA (reference sequence).